What follows are 22 T cell receptor beta chains derived from one specimen sequenced in a study of blood T cell repertoires in COVID-19. Measured with immunoSEQ multiplex PCR; TCRdb has only the in-frame clones, and not every one. The sample includes about 68,000 clones, around 85% seen only once; the top ten take about 10%. The sequenced sample was peripheral blood. Every receptor here comes from a woman aged 50 to 60 with acute or convalescent COVID-19.

The gene calls are TRBV6-6 and TRBJ1-2, with 7 bases that match TRBD1. Per germline, CDR1 MNHNY and CDR2 SVGAGI (reference sequence). V trimming: 0 bases; J trimming: 3 bases; junction bases outside the gene matches: 7. This CDR3 spans 16 amino acids. The CDR3 nucleotides read TGTGCCAGCAGTTACTCGGCTACAGGGGCGGACTATGGCTACACCTTC. Its translation: CASSYSATGADYGYTF.

This clone was recorded only once. This chain uses TRBV2 with TRBJ2-4, with TRBD1 matching 11 bases. V gave up 6 bases and J gave up 6 bases; unmatched junction bases: 7. Germline V gene lookup returns CDR1 SNHLY and CDR2 FYNNEI. This CDR3 has 15 residues. CDR3 sequence (DNA): TGTGCCAGCAGAGACGGGACAGGGGGTCCAAACATTCAGTACTTC. Its protein product is CASRDGTGGPNIQYF.

This chain's CDR3 is CASSEAGGSSYNSPLHF. The CDR3 region has the DNA TGTGCCAGCAGTGAAGCGGGGGGAAGTTCCTATAATTCACCCCTCCACTTT. The chain is built from TRBV6-1 and TRBJ1-6; a possible D gene is TRBD1 (5 bases). CDR1 MNHNS and CDR2 SASEGT come from the germline V gene. The CDR3 loop spans 17 amino acids. V was shortened by 0 bases and J by 1 base, with 10 bases between the two germline ends.

The chain links TRBV29-1 to TRBJ2-1; D call uncertain. The CDR3 spans 13 residues. The V gene's germline CDR1 is SQVTM and CDR2 ANQGSEA. Trimming removed 4 bases at V and 7 bases at J, with 14 bases between. The CDR3 is CSVAPFLENEQFF. DNA for the CDR3: TGCAGCGTTGCCCCATTCCTAGAGAATGAGCAGTTCTTC.

The table lists this clone with a count of one. CDR3 bases: TGTGCCAGCAGCCTAGGGGGACAGGAGGTAGGAACAGATACGCAGTATTTT. This gives the protein CASSLGGQEVGTDTQYF. This chain links TRBV4-2 with TRBJ2-3, with TRBD1 matching 8 bases. The germline gives CDR1 LGHNA, CDR2 YNFKEQ. V lost 4 bases to trimming and J lost 3 bases; unmatched junction nucleotides: 12. The CDR3 has 17 residues.

V usage is TRBV12-3 or TRBV12-4 and J usage is TRBJ1-1; TRBD1 might be the D (6 bases). The ends were cut back, 5 bases at V and 10 bases at J, with 11 bases in the middle. The CDR3 has 11 amino acids. Here the CDR3 DNA reads TGTGCCAGCAGTGCAGGGGCTACAGCTTTCTTT. Translation gives CASSAGATAFF.

V is TRBV18 and J is TRBJ1-4; 7 bases align to TRBD1. Trimming cost V 1 base and J 4 bases; bases outside gene matches: 3. Germline V gene data show CDR1 as KGHSH and CDR2 as LQKENI. The CDR3 is 15 residues long. The CDR3 is CASSPQGTDNEKLFF. Written as DNA, the CDR3 is TGTGCCAGCTCACCACAGGGGACAGATAATGAAAAACTGTTTTTT.

The V and J genes are TRBV28 and TRBJ1-5; D uncertain. The germline V and J ends were trimmed by 4 bases and 2 bases, with 9 bases remaining between them. This CDR3 has 14 amino acids. Per the germline V gene, CDR1 is MDHEN and CDR2 is SYDVKM. This CDR3 is CASSSQSGNQPQHF. In nucleotides, the CDR3 is TGTGCCAGCAGTTCCCAGTCAGGCAATCAGCCCCAGCATTTT.

This clone was observed a handful of times. The chain uses TRBV28 and TRBJ1-5; the D gene is possibly TRBD1 (5 bases). Germline loops: CDR1 MDHEN, CDR2 SYDVKM. The CDR3 is 13 residues long. Trimming took off 4 bases at V and 5 bases at J, with 9 bases between the two ends. The DNA for the CDR3 is TGTGCCAGCAGTTGGGGCTGGGATCAGCCCCAGCATTTT. Translation gives CASSWGWDQPQHF.

This clone was seen a few times. The J gene is TRBJ1-2, the V gene TRBV10-2; D may be TRBD1 (5 bases). The CDR3 is 15 residues long. V lost 0 bases, J lost 4 bases, and 12 bases lay in between. CDR1 is WSHSY, CDR2 SAAADI, per germline. The CDR3 nucleotides read TGCGCCAGCAGTGAGTCTTACTTAGACAGCTATGGCTACACCTTC. Translation gives CASSESYLDSYGYTF.

This clone was recorded at least ten times. The chain is built from TRBV5-4 and TRBJ1-4; D remains ambiguous. This CDR3 comprises 13 residues. Per germline, CDR1 SGHNT and CDR2 YYREEE (reference sequence). V lost 2 bases and J 5 bases, leaving 7 bases between the germline ends. The CDR3 here is CASSFNKNEKLFF. Here the CDR3 DNA reads TGTGCCAGCAGCTTTAACAAGAATGAAAAACTGTTTTTT. Complete variable domain (other parts from reference TRBV5-4 and TRBJ1-4): ETGVTQSPTHLIKTRGQQVTLRCSSQSGHNTVSWYQQALGQGPQFIFQYYREEENGRGNFPPRFSGLQFPNYSSELNVNALELDDSALYLCASSFNKNEKLFFGSGTQLSVL.

The CDR3 DNA sequence: TGTGCCATCAGTGGGGGACAGGGTTACGCCACTGAAGCTTTCTTT. Translation gives CAISGGQGYATEAFF. The V gene is TRBV10-3, the J gene TRBJ1-1, with 9 positions matching TRBD1. This CDR3 has 15 residues. Germline lookup yields CDR1 ENHRY and CDR2 SYGVKD. After removal of 4 bases from V and 4 bases from J, the junction contained 7 bases not matched to a gene.

The count of this clone is one. The chain carries TRBV7-2 and TRBJ1-1; TRBD1 matches 8 bases. The V gene end was trimmed by 4 bases and the J gene end by 3 bases; junction bases not matched to a gene: 4. The V gene's germline CDR1 is SGHTA and CDR2 FQGNSA. This CDR3 is built from 14 residues. The CDR3 sequence is CASSYQGADTEAFF. DNA of the CDR3: TGTGCCAGCAGCTACCAGGGGGCAGACACTGAAGCTTTCTTT.

V usage is TRBV5-4 and J usage is TRBJ2-2; D might be TRBD1 (5 bases). The germline gives CDR1 SGHNT, CDR2 YYREEE (reference sequence). The CDR3 contains 19 residues. V was clipped by 4 bases and J by 0 bases, with 22 bases between them. The CDR3 bases are TGTGCCAGCAGCAAACCCAGGGTCCAGGGCCGTACGAACACCGGGGAGCTGTTTTTT. It is translated as CASSKPRVQGRTNTGELFF.

The genes are TRBV5-1 and TRBJ2-7, with 7 bases that match TRBD2. Germline lookup yields CDR1 SGHRS and CDR2 YFSETQ. The V gene end was trimmed by 5 bases and the J gene end by 2 bases; junction bases not matched to a gene: 10. The CDR3 length is 15 residues. The CDR3 here is CASRIIIAGAYEQYF. DNA for the CDR3: TGCGCCAGCAGAATCATCATCGCGGGAGCCTACGAGCAGTACTTC.

The genes are TRBV6-5 and TRBJ1-2; D gene unclear. Germline CDR1 reads MNHEY; CDR2 reads SVGAGI. The V gene lost 4 bases and the J gene lost 5 bases, with 5 bases spanning the gap. The CDR3 is 11 amino acids. CDR3 sequence reads: CASSSRYGYTF. CDR3 coding DNA: TGTGCCAGCAGTTCCAGATATGGCTACACCTTC.

J is TRBJ2-2 and V is TRBV14; TRBD2 is a possible D gene (6 bases). The CDR3 is 16 amino acids. V shed 6 bases and J shed 8 bases, with 22 bases lying between them. Per the germline V gene, CDR1 is SGHDN and CDR2 is FVKESK. For the CDR3, the DNA is TGTGCCAGCAGTCCGGGCGCGGGGAAAATAATGGGGGAGCTGTTTTTT. This encodes CASSPGAGKIMGELFF.

J is TRBJ2-7 and V is TRBV6-5, with 8 bases fitting TRBD1. V lost 2 bases and J lost 5; bases outside the gene matches: 8. This CDR3 has 15 amino acids. In germline, CDR1 is MNHEY, CDR2 SVGAGI. DNA for the CDR3: TGTGCCAGCAGTTACGGACCAGACAGGGGCCACGAGCAGTACTTC. Amino acids: CASSYGPDRGHEQYF.

Turning to this clone: One end of the junction does not line up with germline, which may come from a read error. The chain is built from TRBV7-9 and TRBJ2-5; weak D call: TRBD2 (5 bases). The CDR3 extends over 13 amino acids. Germline V CDR1 and CDR2: SEHNR, FQNEAQ (reference sequence). CDR3 DNA: TGTGCCAGCATCAAAATCGGGGAAGAGGCCCAGTACTTC. It encodes CASIKIGEEAQYF.

The rearrangement links TRBV13 to TRBJ2-3; D is perhaps TRBD2 (6 bases). The CDR3 totals 19 residues. Looked up from germline, CDR1 is PRHDT and CDR2 is FYEKMQ (reference sequence). V lost 5 bases and J 1 base, leaving 25 bases between the germline ends. CDR3 residues: CASSQQRPVASVRTDTQYF. CDR3 nucleotide sequence: TGTGCCAGCAGCCAACAGAGGCCCGTGGCTAGCGTACGCACAGATACGCAGTATTTT. The full variable domain, with the rest looked up from reference TRBV13 and TRBJ2-3, is AAGVIQSPRHLIKEKRETATLKCYPIPRHDTVYWYQQGPGQDPQFLISFYEKMQSDKGSIPDRFSAQQFSDYHSELNMSSLELGDSALYFCASSQQRPVASVRTDTQYFGPGTRLTVL.

The chain recombines TRBV21-1 with TRBJ2-2; the listed D gene, TRBD1, was not tested against the DNA. TRBV21-1 is a pseudogene segment. This CDR3 region has 15 residues. CDR3: CASRTGGANTGELFF. The CDR3 region has the DNA TGTGCCAGCAGGACAGGGGGCGCGAACACCGGGGAGCTGTTTTTT.

The chain is built from TRBV5-4 and TRBJ2-7, with TRBD1 matching 10 bases. Germline V gene data show CDR1 as SGHNT and CDR2 as YYREEE (reference sequence). The CDR3 has 15 amino acids. V dropped 4 bases and J dropped 4; count of bases not matched to a gene: 8. The CDR3 is CASSPHGTGVYEQYF. The DNA of the CDR3 is TGTGCCAGCAGCCCGCACGGGACAGGGGTATACGAGCAGTACTTC.